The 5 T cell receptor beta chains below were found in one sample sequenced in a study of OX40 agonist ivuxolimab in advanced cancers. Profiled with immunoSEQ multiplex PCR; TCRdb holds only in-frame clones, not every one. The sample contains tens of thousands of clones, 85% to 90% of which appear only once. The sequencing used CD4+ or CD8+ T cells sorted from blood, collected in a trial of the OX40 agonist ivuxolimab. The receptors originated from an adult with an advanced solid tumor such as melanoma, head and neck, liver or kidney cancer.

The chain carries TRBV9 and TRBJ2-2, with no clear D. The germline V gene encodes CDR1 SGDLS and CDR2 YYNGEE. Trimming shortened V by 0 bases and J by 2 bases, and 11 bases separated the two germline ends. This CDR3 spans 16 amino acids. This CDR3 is CASSVGEELNTGELFF. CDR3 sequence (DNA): TGTGCCAGCAGCGTAGGTGAGGAACTTAACACCGGGGAGCTGTTTTTT.

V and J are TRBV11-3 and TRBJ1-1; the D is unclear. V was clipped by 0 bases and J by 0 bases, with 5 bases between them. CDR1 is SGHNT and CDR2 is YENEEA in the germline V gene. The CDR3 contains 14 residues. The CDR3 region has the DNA TGTGCCAGCAGCTTAGATGGAGTGAACACTGAAGCTTTCTTT. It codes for CASSLDGVNTEAFF.

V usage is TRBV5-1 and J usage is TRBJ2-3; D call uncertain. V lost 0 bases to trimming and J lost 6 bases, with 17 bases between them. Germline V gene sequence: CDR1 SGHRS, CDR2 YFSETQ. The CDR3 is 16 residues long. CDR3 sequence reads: CASSLVGQRTVDTQYF. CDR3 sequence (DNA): TGCGCCAGCAGCTTGGTAGGGCAAAGGACGGTGGATACGCAGTATTTT.

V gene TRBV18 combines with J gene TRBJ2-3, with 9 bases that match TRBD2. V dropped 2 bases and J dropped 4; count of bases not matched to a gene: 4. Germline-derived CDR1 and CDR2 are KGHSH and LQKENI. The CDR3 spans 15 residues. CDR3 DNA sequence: TGTGCCAGCTCACCAGCGGGAGGGCCACCAGATACGCAGTATTTT. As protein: CASSPAGGPPDTQYF.

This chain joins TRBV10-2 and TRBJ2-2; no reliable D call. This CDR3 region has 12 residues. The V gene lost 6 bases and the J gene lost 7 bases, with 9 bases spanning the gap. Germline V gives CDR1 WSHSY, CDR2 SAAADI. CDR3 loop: CASRNRSGELFF. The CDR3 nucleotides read TGCGCCAGCAGAAATAGGAGCGGGGAGCTGTTTTTT.